Here is one T cell receptor beta chain with its context. The data belong to a study of cytomegalovirus exposure and HLA in healthy donors. PCR involved 60 Vbeta and 13 Jbeta primers. Produced via immunoSEQ multiplex PCR; TCRdb's table is partial and in-frame only. The sample shows 95,000 to 110,000 clones, around four fifths of them seen only once. V was trimmed by 3 bases and J by 5 bases, leaving 11 bases between them. The CDR3 totals 13 residues. Germline CDR1 reads MDHEN; CDR2 reads SYDVKM. The receptor was derived from a woman aged 40 to 50 in good health and CMV-seronegative. The sample consisted of PBMCs. The V and J genes are TRBV28 and TRBJ2-7; tentative D call: TRBD1 (5 bases). The CDR3 DNA reads as TGTGCCAGCAGTTTGGGGCAGATCCACGAGCAGTACTTC. Translating gives CASSLGQIHEQYF.